Below are 2 T cell receptor beta chains sequenced from a single sample in a study of cytomegalovirus exposure and HLA in healthy donors. Primers for the PCR totalled 60 Vbeta and 13 Jbeta. The method was immunoSEQ multiplex PCR; TCRdb's version includes in-frame clones alone and lacks a portion of them. This sample has about 160,000 clones, with 65% to 80% found just once. Sequenced material: PBMCs. These receptors were taken from a man aged 35 to 55 in good health and CMV-seronegative.

The genes are TRBV5-6 and TRBJ1-3, with D maybe TRBD1 (5 bases). CDR3 length equals 14 residues. CDR1 and CDR2 from the germline V gene are SGHDT and YYEEEE. V lost 3 bases, J lost 4 bases, and 11 bases lay in between. The CDR3 DNA reads TGTGCCAGCAGCTGGGGGACTCAAGGAAACACCATATATTTT. It encodes CASSWGTQGNTIYF.

The V call is TRBV9, the J call TRBJ2-7; the match to TRBD1 covers 10 bases. Germline V CDR1 and CDR2: SGDLS, YYNGEE. Unmatched junction bases numbered 2, after V lost 3 bases and J lost 5 bases. The CDR3 runs 13 residues. CDR3 nucleotide sequence: TGTGCCAGCAGCGCCGGGACAGGGGACGAGCAGTACTTC. It translates to CASSAGTGDEQYF. The full variable domain, in which reference TRBV9 and TRBJ2-7 provide the parts outside the CDR3, is DSGVTQTPKHLITATGQRVTLRCSPRSGDLSVYWYQQSLDQGLQFLIQYYNGEERAKGNILERFSAQQFPDLHSELNLSSLELGDSALYFCASSAGTGDEQYFGPGTRLTVT.